The rows below give T cell receptor beta chains drawn from one sample of a study of cytomegalovirus exposure and HLA in healthy donors. Only in-frame clones appear in the TCRdb table, and some are missing; sequencing was by immunoSEQ multiplex PCR. The sample consists of 100,000 to 150,000 clones, 75% to 85% of them appearing once. Sequencing was carried out using PBMCs. Source of these receptors: a man in his fifties in good health and CMV-seronegative. CDR3s include the opening cysteine and the closing phenylalanine or tryptophan. The order of the fields is J gene, D gene, clone size, V gene, CDR3 length, CDR3 protein, CDR3 DNA. The D gene is left open where the match is weak. Clone size appears in some rows only: once, few, many, or a class for an expanded clone.

TRBJ1-2 | . | . | TRBV6-5 | 15 | CASSYHREANYGYTF | TGTGCCAGCAGTTATCACAGGGAAGCTAACTATGGCTACACCTTC
TRBJ1-1 | . | . | TRBV9 | 12 | CASGASNTEAFF | TGTGCCTCAGGGGCCAGTAACACTGAAGCTTTCTTT
TRBJ1-2 | TRBD1 | . | TRBV5-5 | 15 | CASSPTTRGPYGYTF | TGTGCCAGCAGCCCAACGACAAGGGGGCCCTATGGCTACACCTTC
TRBJ2-3 | TRBD1 | . | TRBV19 | 13 | CASTRGRGDTQYF | TGTGCCAGTACTAGGGGGCGTGGAGATACGCAGTATTTT
TRBJ1-2 | . | . | TRBV6-4 | 13 | CASSPGQNYGYTF | TGTGCCAGCAGTCCAGGGCAGAACTATGGCTACACCTTC
TRBJ1-3 | . | few | TRBV12-1 | 16 | CASSFARSRPGNTIYF | TGTGCCAGCAGCTTTGCGCGGTCCCGGCCTGGAAACACCATATATTTT
TRBJ2-7 | TRBD1 | . | TRBV4-2 | 14 | CASSQGQGFYEQYF | TGTGCCAGCAGCCAAGGACAGGGGTTCTACGAGCAGTACTTC
TRBJ2-6 | . | . | TRBV7-3 | 14 | CASSSGSGANVLTF | TGTGCCAGCAGCTCCGGCTCTGGGGCCAACGTCCTGACTTTC
TRBJ2-5 | TRBD2 | . | TRBV6-1 | 15 | CASTRTGTREETQYF | TGTGCCAGCACACGGACCGGGACTAGGGAAGAGACCCAGTACTTC
TRBJ1-5 | . | . | TRBV5-5 | 12 | CASSRENQPQHF | TGTGCCAGCAGCCGGGAAAATCAGCCCCAGCATTTT
TRBJ1-6 | TRBD1 | . | TRBV6-1 | 12 | CASSLQGEPLHF | TGTGCCAGCAGTTTACAGGGGGAGCCCCTCCACTTT
TRBJ2-2 | TRBD2 | once | TRBV5-4 | 14 | CASSFTGGSGELFF | TGTGCCAGCAGCTTTACGGGGGGGTCCGGGGAGCTGTTTTTT
TRBJ1-2 | . | . | TRBV7-6 | 14 | CASSLAAGVYGYTF | TGTGCCAGCAGCTTAGCGGCAGGGGTCTATGGCTACACCTTC
TRBJ1-5 | . | . | TRBV30 | 14 | CAWSVTNRDQPQHF | TGTGCCTGGAGTGTAACCAACAGGGACCAGCCCCAGCATTTT
TRBJ1-1 | . | once | TRBV6-5 | 15 | CASSYMGGTGTEAFF | TGTGCCAGCAGTTACATGGGAGGGACGGGCACTGAAGCTTTCTTT
TRBJ1-1 | . | . | TRBV19 | 13 | CASSISVNTEAFF | TGTGCCAGTAGTATATCGGTGAACACTGAAGCTTTCTTT
TRBJ1-5 | . | . | TRBV19 | 13 | CASSGQTNQPQHF | TGTGCCAGTAGTGGTCAGACAAATCAGCCCCAGCATTTT
TRBJ1-3 | TRBD1 | . | TRBV2 | 15 | CASSDHGQGKDTIYF | TGTGCCAGCAGTGACCACGGACAGGGAAAGGACACCATATATTTT
TRBJ2-1 | . | once | TRBV10-3 | 13 | CAISDHGGDEQFF | TGTGCCATCAGTGATCACGGAGGGGATGAGCAGTTCTTC
TRBJ2-2 | . | once | TRBV15 | 15 | CATSSSTDGTGELFF | TGTGCCACCAGCAGTTCGACAGATGGCACCGGGGAGCTGTTTTTT
TRBJ1-5 | . | . | TRBV2 | 13 | CASTSPGNQPQHF | TGTGCCAGCACCTCCCCGGGGAATCAGCCCCAGCATTTT
TRBJ1-1 | TRBD1 | few | TRBV5-4 | 16 | CASSSRQGERAGEAFF | TGTGCCAGCAGCTCTCGACAGGGGGAAAGGGCCGGTGAAGCTTTCTTT